The text below deals with one TCR beta chain. Generated by immunoSEQ multiplex PCR, the TCRdb table keeps only in-frame clones and is missing some. This sample carries approximately 190,000 clones, approximately 92% of them seen once, and the ten largest clones take 0.5% to 0.65%. The data derive from a study of blood T cell repertoires in COVID-19. V was shortened by 2 bases and J by 1 base, with 12 bases between the two germline ends. Germline V gene lookup returns CDR1 SGHDN and CDR2 FVKESK. The CDR3 length is 15 residues. The V call is TRBV14, the J call TRBJ2-7; D might be TRBD2 (6 bases). Specimen: peripheral blood. The clonotype originates from a man aged 50 to 60 with acute or convalescent COVID-19. The CDR3 bases are TGTGCCAGCAGCCAACGTTGGGGACTTTCCTACGAGCAGTACTTC. Protein sequence: CASSQRWGLSYEQYF.